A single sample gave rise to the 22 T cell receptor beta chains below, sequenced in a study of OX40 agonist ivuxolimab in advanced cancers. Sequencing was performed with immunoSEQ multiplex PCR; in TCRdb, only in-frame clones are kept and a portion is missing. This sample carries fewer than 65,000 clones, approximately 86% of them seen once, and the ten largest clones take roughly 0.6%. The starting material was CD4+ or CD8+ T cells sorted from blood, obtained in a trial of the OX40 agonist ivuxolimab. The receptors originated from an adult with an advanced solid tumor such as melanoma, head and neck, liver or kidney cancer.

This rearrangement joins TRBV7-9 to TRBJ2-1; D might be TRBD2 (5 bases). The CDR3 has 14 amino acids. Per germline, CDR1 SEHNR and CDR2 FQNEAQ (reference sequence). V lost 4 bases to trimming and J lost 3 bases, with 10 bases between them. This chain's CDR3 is CASSSRRDYNEQFF. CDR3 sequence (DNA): TGTGCCAGCAGCTCCCGCCGGGACTACAATGAGCAGTTCTTC.

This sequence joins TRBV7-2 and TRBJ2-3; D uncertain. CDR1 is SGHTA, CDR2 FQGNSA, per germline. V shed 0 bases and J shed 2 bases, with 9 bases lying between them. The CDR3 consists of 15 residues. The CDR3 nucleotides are TGTGCCAGCAGCTTAGCTCCTCGGAACACAGATACGCAGTATTTT. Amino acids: CASSLAPRNTDTQYF. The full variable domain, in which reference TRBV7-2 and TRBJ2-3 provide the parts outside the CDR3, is GAGVSQSPSNKVTEKGKDVELRCDPISGHTALYWYRQSLGQGLEFLIYFQGNSAPDKSGLPSDRFSAERTGGSVSTLTIQRTQQEDSAVYLCASSLAPRNTDTQYFGPGTRLTVL.

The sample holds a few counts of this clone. CDR3 DNA sequence: TGCAGCGTTGAAGTTCCACGGGGGCCGTCCACCTTC. Its translation is CSVEVPRGPSTF. The J gene is TRBJ1-2, the V gene TRBV29-1; a weak D match, TRBD1 (6 bases). The CDR3 runs 12 residues. Between the trimmed V and J ends, which lost 1 base and 13 bases, there was a span of 16 bases. The V gene's germline CDR1 is SQVTM and CDR2 ANQGSEA.

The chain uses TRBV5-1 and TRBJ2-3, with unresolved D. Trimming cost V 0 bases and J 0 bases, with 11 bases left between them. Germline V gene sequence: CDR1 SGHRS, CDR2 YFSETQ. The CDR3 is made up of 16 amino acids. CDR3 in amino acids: CASSLGGVSSTDTQYF. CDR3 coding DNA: TGCGCCAGCAGCTTGGGGGGTGTCTCAAGCACAGATACGCAGTATTTT.

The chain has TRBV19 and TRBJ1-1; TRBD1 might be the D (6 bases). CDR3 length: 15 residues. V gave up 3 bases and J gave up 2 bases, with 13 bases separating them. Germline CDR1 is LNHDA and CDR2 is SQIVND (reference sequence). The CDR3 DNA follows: TGTGCCAGTAGTATTGGGGGGGGCAGAAACACTGAAGCTTTCTTT. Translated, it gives CASSIGGGRNTEAFF.

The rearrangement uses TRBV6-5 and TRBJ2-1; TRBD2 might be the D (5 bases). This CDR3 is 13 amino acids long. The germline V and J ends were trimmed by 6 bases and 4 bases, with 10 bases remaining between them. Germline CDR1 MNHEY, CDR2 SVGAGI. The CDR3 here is CASRDGVYNEQFF. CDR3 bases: TGTGCCAGCAGGGACGGGGTTTACAATGAGCAGTTCTTC.

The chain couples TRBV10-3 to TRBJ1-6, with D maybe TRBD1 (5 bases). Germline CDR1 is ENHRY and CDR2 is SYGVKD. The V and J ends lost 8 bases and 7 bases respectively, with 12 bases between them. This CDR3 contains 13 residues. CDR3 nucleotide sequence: TGTGCCATCCGGGACTTAACAAATTCACCCCTCCACTTT. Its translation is CAIRDLTNSPLHF.

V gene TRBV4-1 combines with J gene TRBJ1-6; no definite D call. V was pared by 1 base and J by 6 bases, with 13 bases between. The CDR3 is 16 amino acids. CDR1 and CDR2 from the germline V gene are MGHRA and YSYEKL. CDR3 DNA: TGCGCCAGCAGCCAAGTCGGAGCAGGTCTTAATTCACCCCTCCACTTT. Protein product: CASSQVGAGLNSPLHF.

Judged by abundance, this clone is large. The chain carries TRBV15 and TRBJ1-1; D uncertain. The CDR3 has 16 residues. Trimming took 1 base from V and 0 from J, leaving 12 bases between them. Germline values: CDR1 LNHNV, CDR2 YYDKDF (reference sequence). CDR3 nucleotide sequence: TGTGCCACCAGCAGAGGAAAAGCAGCCATGAACACTGAAGCTTTCTTT. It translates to CATSRGKAAMNTEAFF.

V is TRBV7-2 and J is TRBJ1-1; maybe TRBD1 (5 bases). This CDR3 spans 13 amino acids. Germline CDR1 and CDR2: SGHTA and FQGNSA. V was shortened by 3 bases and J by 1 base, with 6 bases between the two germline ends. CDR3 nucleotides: TGTGCCAGCAGCTTCACAGGGAACACTGAAGCTTTCTTT. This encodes CASSFTGNTEAFF. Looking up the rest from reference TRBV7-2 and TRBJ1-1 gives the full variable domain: GAGVSQSPSNKVTEKGKDVELRCDPISGHTALYWYRQSLGQGLEFLIYFQGNSAPDKSGLPSDRFSAERTGGSVSTLTIQRTQQEDSAVYLCASSFTGNTEAFFGQGTRLTVV.

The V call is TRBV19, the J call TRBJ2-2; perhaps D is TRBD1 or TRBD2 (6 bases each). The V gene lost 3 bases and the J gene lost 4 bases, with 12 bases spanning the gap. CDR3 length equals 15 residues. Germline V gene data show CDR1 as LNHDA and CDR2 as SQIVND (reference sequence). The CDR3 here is CASSIVRGGTGELFF. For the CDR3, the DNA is TGTGCCAGTAGTATCGTCAGGGGAGGCACCGGGGAGCTGTTTTTT.

For the CDR3, the DNA is TGTGCCAGCAGTTTGGGCGGGGTGAGAGAGCAGTACTTC. Its translation: CASSLGGVREQYF. The V gene is TRBV27, the J gene TRBJ2-7; possible D gene TRBD2, 6 bases. The germline V and J ends were trimmed by 3 bases and 7 bases, with 13 bases remaining between them. From germline, CDR1 is MNHEY and CDR2 SMNVEV (reference sequence). The CDR3 totals 13 residues.

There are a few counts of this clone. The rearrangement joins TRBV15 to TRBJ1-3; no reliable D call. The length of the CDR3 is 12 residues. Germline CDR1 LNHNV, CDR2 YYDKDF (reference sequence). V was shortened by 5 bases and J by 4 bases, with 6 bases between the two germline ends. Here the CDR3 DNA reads TGTGCCACCAGCGGCCACGGAAACACCATATATTTT. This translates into CATSGHGNTIYF. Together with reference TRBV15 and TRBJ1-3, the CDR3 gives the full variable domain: DAMVIQNPRYQVTQFGKPVTLSCSQTLNHNVMYWYQQKSSQAPKLLFHYYDKDFNNEADTPDNFQSRRPNTSFCFLDIRSPGLGDTAMYLCATSGHGNTIYFGEGSWLTVV.

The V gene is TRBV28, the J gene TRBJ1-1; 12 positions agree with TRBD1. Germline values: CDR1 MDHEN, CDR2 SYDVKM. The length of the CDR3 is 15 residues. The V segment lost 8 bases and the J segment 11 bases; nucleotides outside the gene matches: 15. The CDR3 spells CASGLGGQGASTAFF. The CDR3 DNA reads TGTGCCAGCGGACTTGGGGGACAGGGGGCTTCTACGGCTTTCTTT.

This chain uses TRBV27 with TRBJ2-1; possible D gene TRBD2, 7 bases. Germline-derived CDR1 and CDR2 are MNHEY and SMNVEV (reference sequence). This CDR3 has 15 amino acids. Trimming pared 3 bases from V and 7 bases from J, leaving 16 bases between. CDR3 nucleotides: TGTGCCAGCAGTTTTTATGGGGGGGGCAGGAATGAGCAGTTCTTC. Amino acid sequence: CASSFYGGGRNEQFF.

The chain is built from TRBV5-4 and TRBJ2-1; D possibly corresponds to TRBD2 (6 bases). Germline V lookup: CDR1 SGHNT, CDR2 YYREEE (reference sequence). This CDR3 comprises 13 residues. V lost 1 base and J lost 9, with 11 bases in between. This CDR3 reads CASSLRERREQFF. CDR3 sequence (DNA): TGTGCCAGCAGCTTGCGGGAGAGGCGTGAGCAGTTCTTC.

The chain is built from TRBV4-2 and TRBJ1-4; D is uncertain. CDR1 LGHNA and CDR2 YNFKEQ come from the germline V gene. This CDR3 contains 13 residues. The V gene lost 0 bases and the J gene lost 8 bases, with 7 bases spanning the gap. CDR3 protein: CASSQETSEKLFF. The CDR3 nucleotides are TGTGCCAGCAGCCAAGAAACGAGCGAAAAACTGTTTTTT.

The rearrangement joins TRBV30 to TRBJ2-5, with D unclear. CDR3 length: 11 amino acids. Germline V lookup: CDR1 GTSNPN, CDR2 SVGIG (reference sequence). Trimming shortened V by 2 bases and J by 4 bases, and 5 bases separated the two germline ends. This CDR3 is CAWSLPETQYF. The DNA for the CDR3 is TGTGCCTGGAGTCTACCAGAGACCCAGTACTTC. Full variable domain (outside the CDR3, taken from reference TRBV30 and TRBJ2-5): SQTIHQWPATLVQPVGSPLSLECTVEGTSNPNLYWYRQAAGRGLQLLFYSVGIGQISSEVPQNLSASRPQDRQFILSSKKLLLSDSGFYLCAWSLPETQYFGPGTRLLVL.

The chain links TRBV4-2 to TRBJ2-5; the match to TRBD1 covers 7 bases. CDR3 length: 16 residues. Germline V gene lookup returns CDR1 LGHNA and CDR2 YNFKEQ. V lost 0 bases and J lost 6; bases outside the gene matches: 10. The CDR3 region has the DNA TGTGCCAGCAGCCAAGATCTAGGGGGCACCCTGAAGACCCAGTACTTC. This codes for CASSQDLGGTLKTQYF.

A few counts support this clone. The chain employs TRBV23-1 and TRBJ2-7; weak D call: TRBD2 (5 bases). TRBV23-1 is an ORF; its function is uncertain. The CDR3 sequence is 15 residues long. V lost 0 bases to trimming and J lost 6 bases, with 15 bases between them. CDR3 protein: CASSQSVVRGGEQYF. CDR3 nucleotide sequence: TGCGCCAGCAGTCAATCGGTCGTGAGAGGAGGCGAGCAGTACTTC.

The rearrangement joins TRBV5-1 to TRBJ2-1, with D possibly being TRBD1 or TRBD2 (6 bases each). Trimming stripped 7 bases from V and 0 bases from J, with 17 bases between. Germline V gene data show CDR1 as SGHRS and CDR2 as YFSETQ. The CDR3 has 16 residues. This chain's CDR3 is CASHSGGHLSYNEQFF. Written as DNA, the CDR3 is TGCGCCAGCCACTCTGGGGGGCACCTCTCCTACAATGAGCAGTTCTTC.

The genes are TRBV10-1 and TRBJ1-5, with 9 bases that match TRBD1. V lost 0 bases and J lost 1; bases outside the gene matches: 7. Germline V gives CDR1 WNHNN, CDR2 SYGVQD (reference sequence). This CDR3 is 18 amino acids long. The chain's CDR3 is CASSESRGQGMSNQPQHF. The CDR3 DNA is TGCGCCAGCAGTGAGTCGAGAGGACAGGGGATGAGCAATCAGCCCCAGCATTTT.